Listed below are T cell receptor beta chains from one sample, sequenced in a study of regulatory T cells in long-lasting Graves disease. TCRdb re-analysed the multiplex PCR reads in MiXCR, keeping a single row per CDR3 protein. The repertoire holds 400,000 to 550,000 distinct CDR3 sequences, roughly 15% seen once, with about 10% in the top ten. These data also featured in a second study, about T cells in Graves' hyperthyroidism and ophthalmopathy.

The specimen was peripheral blood mononuclear cells (PBMCs), collected at new diagnosis, from a patient treated with antithyroid drugs. These receptors were obtained from a woman aged 25 to 39 with Graves disease. The CDR3 runs from the conserved cysteine through the conserved F or W. The D gene is left open where the match is weak. Only some rows state a clone size, as once, few, many or a class for expanded clones.

J | size | V | D | DNA | CDR3
TRBJ1-4 | few | TRBV6-1 | NA | TGTGCCAGCCTTAAGGCAGGGTTTGTGGCTAATGAAAAACTGTTTTTT | CASLKAGFVANEKLFF
TRBJ1-2 | NA | TRBV7-9 | NA | TGTGCCAGCAGCTCCGAATACCGCGGGGCGCGGGGCTACACCTTC | CASSSEYRGARGYTF
TRBJ2-4 | many | TRBV20-1 | NA | TGCAGTGCTTCTCAGCCGGGACAAGGCCTAGACATTCAGTACTTC | CSASQPGQGLDIQYF
TRBJ1-3 | few | TRBV3-1 | NA | TGTGCCAGCACCCCGATGGGAGACTCTGGAAACACCATATATTTT | CASTPMGDSGNTIYF
TRBJ1-1 | many | TRBV6-1 | TRBD1 | TGTGCCAGCACCAAAGGACAGGAGAACACTGAAGCTTTCTTT | CASTKGQENTEAFF
TRBJ2-1 | many | TRBV7-2 | TRBD2 | TGTGCCAGCAGTCTCGGACTAGCGGCTTACAATGAGCAGTTCTTC | CASSLGLAAYNEQFF
TRBJ1-4 | NA | TRBV29-1 | NA | TGCAGCGTTGTGCGGGGACGGGATGAAAAACTGTTTTTT | CSVVRGRDEKLFF
TRBJ1-5 | few | TRBV10-2 | NA | TGCGCCAGCAGTGAGTCGATAGCTTATGGGGGACCCAATCAGCCCCAGCATTTT | CASSESIAYGGPNQPQHF
TRBJ2-5 | NA | TRBV5-4 | TRBD2 | TGTGCCAGCAGCTGGGGAGGGGAGTTGGAGACCCAGTACTTC | CASSWGGELETQYF
TRBJ2-2 | NA | TRBV27 | TRBD1 | TGTGCCAGCAGTTTAAGGGGACAGGGAGTGGGAAACGCCGGGGAGCTGTTTTTT | CASSLRGQGVGNAGELFF
TRBJ2-4 | few | TRBV18 | NA | TGTGCCAGCTCACCAACGGGTCTGCGAGCCAAAAACATTCAGTACTTC | CASSPTGLRAKNIQYF
TRBJ1-5 | many | TRBV27 | NA | TGTGCCAGCAGTTTACTTCGGGGAGGGCCCCAGCATTTT | CASSLLRGGPQHF
TRBJ2-1 | NA | TRBV28 | TRBD2 | TGTGCCAGCAGTTTACCACCTAGCGGCGGTGGTGAGCAGTTCTTC | CASSLPPSGGGEQFF
TRBJ2-7 | NA | TRBV6-1 | TRBD1 | TGTGCCAGCAGCGCTGGGACAGGGTTGGGCGAGCAGTACTTC | CASSAGTGLGEQYF
TRBJ2-6 | NA | TRBV6-1 | NA | TGTGCCAGCAGTAGGGTAGACTTTACACAGGGAGGGGCCAACGTCCTGACTTTC | CASSRVDFTQGGANVLTF
TRBJ1-2 | many | TRBV7-9 | NA | TGTGCCAGCAGCCCCTCCGGTCTGGGCTACACCTTC | CASSPSGLGYTF
TRBJ2-1 | many | TRBV12-3/TRBV12-4 | NA | TGTGCCAGCACCCTCCGCGCGAGAAATGAGCAGTTCTTC | CASTLRARNEQFF
TRBJ1-5 | few | TRBV7-9 | NA | TGTGCCAGCAGCCCCTGGAATTATAATCAGCCCCAGCATTTT | CASSPWNYNQPQHF
TRBJ2-5 | NA | TRBV20-1 | NA | TGCAGTGCTAGATCGGACAGCTACCAAGAGACCCAGTACTTC | CSARSDSYQETQYF
TRBJ1-5 | NA | TRBV6-5 | NA | TGTGCCAGCAGTTTCCGCAGGGCTCAGCCCCAGCATTTT | CASSFRRAQPQHF
TRBJ2-3 | many | TRBV7-3 | NA | TGTGCCAGCAGCGCGACAGCGAGCACAGATACGCAGTATTTT | CASSATASTDTQYF
TRBJ2-3 | many | TRBV28 | NA | TGTGCCAGCAGTCAAAAAGATACGCAGTATTTT | CASSQKDTQYF
TRBJ2-7 | few | TRBV4-1 | TRBD1 | TGCGCCAGCAGCCAAGACCAGACAGGGATTAATAGCGAGCAGTACTTC | CASSQDQTGINSEQYF
TRBJ2-6 | NA | TRBV27 | NA | TGTGCCAGCAGTTGGAAGGGGCGCGGGTCTGGGGCCAACGTCCTGACTTTC | CASSWKGRGSGANVLTF
TRBJ1-2 | many | TRBV11-2 | NA | TGTGCCAGCAGCTCGACAGGAACATCCTATGGCTACACCTTC | CASSSTGTSYGYTF
TRBJ2-1 | many | TRBV4-1 | NA | TGCGCCAGCAGCCACATGGACAATGAGCAGTTCTTC | CASSHMDNEQFF
TRBJ2-2 | many | TRBV10-3 | TRBD1 | TGTGCCATCGCGGGACAGGGAAAAACCGGGGAGCTGTTTTTT | CAIAGQGKTGELFF
TRBJ2-7 | many | TRBV7-2 | TRBD2 | TGTGCCAGCAGCCGGGCCGGGGACTATTACGAGCAGTACTTC | CASSRAGDYYEQYF
TRBJ2-1 | many | TRBV7-9 | TRBD2 | TGTGCCAGCAGCTTGAGCGGGAGGGCGGGTTACAATGAGCAGTTCTTC | CASSLSGRAGYNEQFF
TRBJ1-1 | many | TRBV19 | TRBD1 | TGTGCCAGCAGCCCCAGGGGGTCCATGAACACTGAAGCTTTCTTT | CASSPRGSMNTEAFF
TRBJ1-1 | many | TRBV20-1 | NA | TGCAGTCGGGGGTACACTGAAGCTTTCTTT | CSRGYTEAFF
TRBJ2-5 | NA | TRBV18 | NA | TGTGCCAGCTCACTAGCCGCCGTTAGAGAGACCCAGTACTTC | CASSLAAVRETQYF
TRBJ1-1 | many | TRBV4-1 | NA | TGCGCCAGCAGCCAAGTAGAGAACACTGAAGCTTTCTTT | CASSQVENTEAFF
TRBJ2-7 | many | TRBV28 | TRBD2 | TGTGCCAGCAGGGGGGGGGGAGGCCTTTCCAGATACGAGCAGTACTTC | CASRGGGGLSRYEQYF
TRBJ2-1 | NA | TRBV7-8 | TRBD1 | TGTGCCAGCAGCGATACCGGGACAGACAATGAGCAGTTCTTC | CASSDTGTDNEQFF
TRBJ1-1 | many | TRBV3-1 | NA | TGTGCCAGCAGCCAAGTTCTAGGCACTGAAGCTTTCTTT | CASSQVLGTEAFF